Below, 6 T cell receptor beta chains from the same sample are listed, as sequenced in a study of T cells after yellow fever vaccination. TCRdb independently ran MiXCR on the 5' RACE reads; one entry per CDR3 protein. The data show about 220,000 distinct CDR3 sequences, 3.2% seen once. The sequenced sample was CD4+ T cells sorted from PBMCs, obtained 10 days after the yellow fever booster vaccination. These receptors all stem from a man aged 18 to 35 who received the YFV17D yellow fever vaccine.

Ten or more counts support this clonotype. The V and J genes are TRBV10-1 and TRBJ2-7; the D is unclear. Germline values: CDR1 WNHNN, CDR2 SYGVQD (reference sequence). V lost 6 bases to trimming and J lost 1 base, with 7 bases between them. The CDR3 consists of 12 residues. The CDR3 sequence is CASRGRSYEQYF. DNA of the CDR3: TGCGCCAGCAGAGGCAGATCCTACGAGCAGTACTTC.

CDR3 nucleotide sequence: TGTGCCAGCAGTCCCGGGAAGAACACTGAAGCTTTCTTT. It specifies CASSPGKNTEAFF. This chain joins TRBV6-5 and TRBJ1-1; D is ambiguous. The length of the CDR3 is 13 residues. Germline CDR1 MNHEY, CDR2 SVGAGI. V was trimmed by 5 bases and J by 1 base, leaving 8 bases between them.

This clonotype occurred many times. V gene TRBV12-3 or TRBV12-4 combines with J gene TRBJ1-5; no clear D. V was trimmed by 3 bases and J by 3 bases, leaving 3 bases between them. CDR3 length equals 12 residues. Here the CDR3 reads CASSFFNQPQHF. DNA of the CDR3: TGTGCCAGCAGTTTCTTCAATCAGCCCCAGCATTTT.

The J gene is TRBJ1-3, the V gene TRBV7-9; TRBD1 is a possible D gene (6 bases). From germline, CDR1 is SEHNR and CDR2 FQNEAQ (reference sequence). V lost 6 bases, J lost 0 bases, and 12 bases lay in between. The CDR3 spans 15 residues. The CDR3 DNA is TGTGCCAGCAGAAAACAGGGTTACTCTGGAAACACCATATATTTT. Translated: CASRKQGYSGNTIYF.

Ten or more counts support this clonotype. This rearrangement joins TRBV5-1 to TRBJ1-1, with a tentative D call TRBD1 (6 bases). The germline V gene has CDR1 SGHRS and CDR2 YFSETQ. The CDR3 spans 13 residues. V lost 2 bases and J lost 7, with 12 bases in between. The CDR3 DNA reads TGCGCCAGCAGCTTTGGGGGCCCCAATGAAGCTTTCTTT. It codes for CASSFGGPNEAFF.

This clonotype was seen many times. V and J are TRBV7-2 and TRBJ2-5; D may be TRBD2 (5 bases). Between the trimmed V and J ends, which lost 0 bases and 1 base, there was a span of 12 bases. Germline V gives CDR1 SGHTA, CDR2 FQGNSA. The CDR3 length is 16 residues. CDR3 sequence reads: CASSLAGISGQETQYF. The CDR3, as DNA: TGTGCCAGCAGCTTAGCGGGGATCAGCGGCCAAGAGACCCAGTACTTC.